Below, 18 T cell receptor beta chains from the same sample are listed, as sequenced in a study of OX40 agonist ivuxolimab in advanced cancers. Clones were read by immunoSEQ multiplex PCR, and TCRdb kept only the in-frame ones, dropping some. This table holds just under 85,000 clones, more than 75% found once. Sequencing used CD4+ or CD8+ T cells sorted from blood, obtained in a trial of the OX40 agonist ivuxolimab. These receptors originate from an adult with an advanced solid tumor such as melanoma, head and neck, liver or kidney cancer.

The rearrangement joins TRBV4-2 to TRBJ1-4; D is unclear. CDR3 length: 15 amino acids. Germline CDR1 LGHNA, CDR2 YNFKEQ. Trimming took off 1 base at V and 0 bases at J, with 6 bases between the two ends. The CDR3 sequence: CASSQGTPTNEKLFF. In DNA form, the CDR3 reads TGTGCCAGCAGCCAAGGAACCCCAACTAATGAAAAACTGTTTTTT.

This chain uses TRBV11-2 with TRBJ2-1; TRBD2 agrees at 9 bases. In germline, CDR1 is SGHAT, CDR2 FQNNGV. The CDR3 has 15 residues. With V trimmed by 2 bases and J by 5 bases, 4 bases remained unmatched. In nucleotides, the CDR3 is TGTGCCAGCAGCTTACGTCTAGCGGGGAACAATGAGCAGTTCTTC. Translation gives CASSLRLAGNNEQFF.

The V gene is TRBV5-1, the J gene TRBJ2-3; the match to TRBD1 covers 9 bases. The V segment lost 5 bases and the J segment 4 bases; nucleotides outside the gene matches: 14. Germline V gene lookup returns CDR1 SGHRS and CDR2 YFSETQ. This CDR3 comprises 17 residues. CDR3 residues: CASRINTGTGWADTQYF. The CDR3 region has the DNA TGCGCCAGCAGAATCAATACCGGGACAGGGTGGGCAGATACGCAGTATTTT. Supplemented by reference TRBV5-1 and TRBJ2-3, the full variable domain reads KAGVTQTPRYLIKTRGQQVTLSCSPISGHRSVSWYQQTPGQGLQFLFEYFSETQRNKGNFPGRFSGRQFSNSRSEMNVSTLELGDSALYLCASRINTGTGWADTQYFGPGTRLTVL.

This sequence joins TRBV7-2 and TRBJ1-1; no firm D call. CDR1 and CDR2 (germline): SGHTA, FQGNSA. The CDR3 is 13 residues long. The V end was cut by 5 bases, the J end by 1 base, with 8 bases between. The CDR3 DNA follows: TGTGCCAGCAGCCGCCCCCCGAACACTGAAGCTTTCTTT. Protein product: CASSRPPNTEAFF.

The rearrangement joins TRBV19 to TRBJ2-7; 8 bases are a match to TRBD1. The V gene's germline CDR1 is LNHDA and CDR2 SQIVND (reference sequence). This CDR3 has 17 residues. Unmatched junction bases numbered 15, after V lost 6 bases and J lost 2 bases. In nucleotides, the CDR3 is TGTGCCAGTAGAGCCAATTCCGGGACAGGCGTACCCTACGAGCAGTACTTC. It codes for CASRANSGTGVPYEQYF.

The V call is TRBV28, the J call TRBJ1-2; no definite D call. CDR1 is MDHEN, CDR2 SYDVKM, per germline. V was pared by 2 bases and J by 7 bases, with 14 bases between. This CDR3 spans 14 amino acids. The CDR3 region is CASSLRGDGSGYTF. In DNA, the CDR3 is TGTGCCAGCAGTTTACGTGGGGATGGGAGTGGCTACACCTTC.

This clone was counted only a few times. The rearrangement links TRBV5-6 to TRBJ1-6; D is unclear. The CDR3 has 17 amino acids. Germline CDR1 and CDR2: SGHDT and YYEEEE. Trimming cost V 0 bases and J 0 bases, with 10 bases left between them. Here the CDR3 reads CASSLGPPSSYNSPLHF. The DNA of the CDR3 is TGTGCCAGCAGCTTGGGACCGCCGAGCTCCTATAATTCACCCCTCCACTTT.

This clone was seen just once. This chain uses TRBV7-6 with TRBJ1-6; D gene unclear. CDR1 SGHVS and CDR2 FNYEAQ come from the germline V gene. V was cut by 0 bases and J by 8 bases, with 11 bases left in between. This CDR3 is built from 15 residues. This chain's CDR3 is CASSLAGGDDSPLHF. CDR3 bases: TGTGCCAGCAGCTTAGCGGGCGGGGATGATTCACCCCTCCACTTT.

Only one count was recorded for this clone. The V and J genes are TRBV28 and TRBJ1-1, with D hard to call. V lost 7 bases and J lost 4, with 19 bases in between. Per germline, CDR1 MDHEN and CDR2 SYDVKM. The CDR3 sequence is 15 residues long. CDR3 sequence reads: CASTPSKGKFTEAFF. In nucleotides, the CDR3 is TGTGCCAGCACTCCGTCTAAGGGAAAATTCACTGAAGCTTTCTTT.

V and J are TRBV28 and TRBJ2-5; no clear D gene. The CDR3 spans 11 residues. V was clipped by 5 bases and J by 4 bases, with 5 bases between them. Germline CDR1 MDHEN, CDR2 SYDVKM. The CDR3 loop reads CASSIGETQYF. CDR3 coding DNA: TGTGCCAGCAGTATCGGAGAGACCCAGTACTTC.

This sequence joins TRBV5-5 and TRBJ1-1; D possibly corresponds to TRBD1 (5 bases). Between the trimmed V and J ends, which lost 2 bases and 3 bases, there was a span of 8 bases. Germline-derived CDR1 and CDR2 are SGHKS and YYEKEE (reference sequence). This CDR3 is 13 amino acids long. The CDR3 sequence: CASSFGHDTEAFF. The CDR3 nucleotides read TGTGCCAGCAGCTTTGGACACGACACTGAAGCTTTCTTT.

The chain joins TRBV7-7 to TRBJ2-5; D remains unclear. The germline CDR1 and CDR2 sequences are SSHAT and FNYEAQ (reference sequence). V was pared by 3 bases and J by 4 bases, with 12 bases between. The CDR3 totals 14 residues. CDR3 in amino acids: CASSFTPSGETQYF. The CDR3 bases are TGTGCCAGCAGCTTTACCCCGTCTGGAGAGACCCAGTACTTC.

This chain links TRBV16 with TRBJ1-5; D is unclear. The CDR3 totals 17 residues. The V end was cut by 0 bases, the J end by 0 bases, with 12 bases between. The germline CDR1 and CDR2 sequences are KGHSY and FQNENV. DNA for the CDR3: TGTGCCAGCAGCCAATCATTAAACGATGTTAGCAATCAGCCCCAGCATTTT. This encodes CASSQSLNDVSNQPQHF.

This chain joins TRBV4-1 and TRBJ2-2; no reliable D call. Trimming pared 0 bases from V and 6 bases from J, leaving 8 bases between. CDR1 and CDR2 from the germline V gene are MGHRA and YSYEKL. The CDR3 has 14 amino acids. The CDR3 coding sequence is TGCGCCAGCAGCCAAGATCGGAAACCCGGGGAGCTGTTTTTT. Translated: CASSQDRKPGELFF.

The genes are TRBV6-5 and TRBJ2-1; D may match TRBD1 or TRBD2 (5 bases each). V gave up 6 bases and J gave up 11 bases, with 17 bases separating them. CDR1 and CDR2 (germline): MNHEY, SVGAGI. The CDR3 has 13 residues. The CDR3 loop reads CASSPSDWTKQFF. The CDR3 DNA sequence: TGTGCCAGCAGCCCCTCGGACTGGACAAAGCAGTTCTTC.

The chain carries TRBV20-1 and TRBJ2-1; D possibly matches TRBD1 or TRBD2 (5 bases each). V lost 2 bases, J lost 14 bases, and 13 bases lay in between. Germline V gene lookup returns CDR1 DFQATT and CDR2 SNEGSKA (reference sequence). The CDR3 loop spans 11 amino acids. The DNA for the CDR3 is TGCAGTGCTAGAAGTCTAGCCAGGGAGTTCTTC. Protein sequence: CSARSLAREFF.

The chain recombines TRBV6-5 with TRBJ1-1; tentatively, D is TRBD1 (5 bases). The germline CDR1 and CDR2 sequences are MNHEY and SVGAGI. Trimming stripped 5 bases from V and 5 bases from J, with 18 bases between. The CDR3 totals 15 residues. For the CDR3, the DNA is TGTGCCAGCAGTAGAGCGGACATCCTTGGGACTGAAGCTTTCTTT. Amino acid sequence: CASSRADILGTEAFF.

This clone was recorded only once. V and J are TRBV7-3 and TRBJ2-7; D not certain. V was shortened by 2 bases and J by 0 bases, with 14 bases between the two germline ends. Per the germline V gene, CDR1 is SGHTA and CDR2 is FQGTGA. The length of the CDR3 is 16 residues. The CDR3 bases are TGTGCCAGCAGCTTAGGGGTCGCGACCCCCTCCTACGAGCAGTACGTC. The encoded protein is CASSLGVATPSYEQYV.